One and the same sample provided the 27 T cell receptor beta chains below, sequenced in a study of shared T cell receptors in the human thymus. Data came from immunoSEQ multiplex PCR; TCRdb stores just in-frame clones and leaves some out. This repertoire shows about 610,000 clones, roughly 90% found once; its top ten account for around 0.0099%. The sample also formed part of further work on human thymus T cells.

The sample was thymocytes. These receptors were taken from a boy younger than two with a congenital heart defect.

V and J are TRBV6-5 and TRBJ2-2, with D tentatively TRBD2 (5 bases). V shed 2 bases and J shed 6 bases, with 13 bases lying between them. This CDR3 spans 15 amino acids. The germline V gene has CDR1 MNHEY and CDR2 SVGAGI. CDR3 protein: CASSYSKRAPGELFF. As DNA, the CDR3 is TGTGCCAGCAGTTACAGTAAGAGGGCTCCCGGGGAGCTGTTTTTT.

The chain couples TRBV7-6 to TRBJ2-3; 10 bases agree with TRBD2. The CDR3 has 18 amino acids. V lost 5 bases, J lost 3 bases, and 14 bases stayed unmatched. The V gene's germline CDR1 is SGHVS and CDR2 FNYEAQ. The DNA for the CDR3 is TGTGCCAGCAGCGGCCCTAGCGGGAGTTCTTGGGGGACAGATACGCAGTATTTT. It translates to CASSGPSGSSWGTDTQYF.

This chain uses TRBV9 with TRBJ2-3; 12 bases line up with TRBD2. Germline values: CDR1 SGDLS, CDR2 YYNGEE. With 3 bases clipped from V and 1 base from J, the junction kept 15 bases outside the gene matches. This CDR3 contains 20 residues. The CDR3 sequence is CASSESGTSGYERGTDTQYF. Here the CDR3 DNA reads TGTGCCAGCAGCGAATCTGGGACTAGCGGGTACGAGCGGGGCACAGATACGCAGTATTTT. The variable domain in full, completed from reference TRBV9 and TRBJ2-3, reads DSGVTQTPKHLITATGQRVTLRCSPRSGDLSVYWYQQSLDQGLQFLIQYYNGEERAKGNILERFSAQQFPDLHSELNLSSLELGDSALYFCASSESGTSGYERGTDTQYFGPGTRLTVL.

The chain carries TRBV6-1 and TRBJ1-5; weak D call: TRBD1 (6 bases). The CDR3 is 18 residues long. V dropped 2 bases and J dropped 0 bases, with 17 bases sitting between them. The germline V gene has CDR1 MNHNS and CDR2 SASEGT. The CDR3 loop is CASSEREGGAYSNQPQHF. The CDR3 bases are TGTGCCAGCAGTGAAAGAGAAGGGGGTGCCTATAGCAATCAGCCCCAGCATTTT.

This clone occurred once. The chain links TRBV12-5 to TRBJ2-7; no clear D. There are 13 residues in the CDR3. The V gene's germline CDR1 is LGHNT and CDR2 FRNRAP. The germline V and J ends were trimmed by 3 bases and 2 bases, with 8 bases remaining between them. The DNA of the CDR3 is TGTGCTAGTGGTTTCGGCAGCGCCTACGAGCAGTACTTC. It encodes CASGFGSAYEQYF.

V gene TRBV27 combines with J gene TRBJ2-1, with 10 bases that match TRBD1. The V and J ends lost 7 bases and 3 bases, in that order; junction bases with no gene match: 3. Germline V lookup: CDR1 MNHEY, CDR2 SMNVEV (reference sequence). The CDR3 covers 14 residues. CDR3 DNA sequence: TGTGCCAGCATTCGGACAGGGGGCTACAATGAGCAGTTCTTC. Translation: CASIRTGGYNEQFF.

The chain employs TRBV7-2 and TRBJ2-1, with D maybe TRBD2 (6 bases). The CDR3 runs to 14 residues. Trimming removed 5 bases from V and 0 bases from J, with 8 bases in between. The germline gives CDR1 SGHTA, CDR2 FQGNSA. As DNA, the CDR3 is TGTGCCAGCAGCGAAGCGGGCTCCTACAATGAGCAGTTCTTC. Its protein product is CASSEAGSYNEQFF.

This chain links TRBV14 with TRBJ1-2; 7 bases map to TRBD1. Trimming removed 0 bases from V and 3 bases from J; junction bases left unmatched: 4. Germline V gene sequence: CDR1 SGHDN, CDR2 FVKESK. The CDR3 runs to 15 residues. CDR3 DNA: TGTGCCAGCAGCCAAGATCTCGGACAGGACTATGGCTACACCTTC. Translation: CASSQDLGQDYGYTF.

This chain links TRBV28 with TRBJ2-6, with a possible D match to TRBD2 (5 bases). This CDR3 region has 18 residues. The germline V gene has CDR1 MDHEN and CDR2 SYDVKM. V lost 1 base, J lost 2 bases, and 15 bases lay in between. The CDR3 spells CASSLSTGKVPGANVLTF. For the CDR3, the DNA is TGTGCCAGCAGTTTATCTACGGGGAAGGTACCTGGGGCCAACGTCCTGACTTTC.

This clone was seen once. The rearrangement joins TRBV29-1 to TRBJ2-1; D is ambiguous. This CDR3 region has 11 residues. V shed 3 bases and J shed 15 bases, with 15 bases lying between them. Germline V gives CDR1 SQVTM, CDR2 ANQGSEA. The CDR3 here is CSVDSGGSRFF. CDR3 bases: TGCAGCGTTGATTCAGGTGGCAGCAGGTTCTTC.

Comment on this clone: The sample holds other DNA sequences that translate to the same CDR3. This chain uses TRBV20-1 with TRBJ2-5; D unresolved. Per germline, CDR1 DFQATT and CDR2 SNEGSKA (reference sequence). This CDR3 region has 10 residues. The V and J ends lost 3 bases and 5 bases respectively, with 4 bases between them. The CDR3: CSARRETQYF. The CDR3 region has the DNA TGCAGTGCTAGGCGTGAGACCCAGTACTTC.

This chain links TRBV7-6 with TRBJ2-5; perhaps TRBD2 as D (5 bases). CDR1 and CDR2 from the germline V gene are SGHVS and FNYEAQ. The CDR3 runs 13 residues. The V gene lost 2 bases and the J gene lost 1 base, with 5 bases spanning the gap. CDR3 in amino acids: CASSLRGQETQYF. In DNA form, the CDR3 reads TGTGCCAGCAGCTTACGGGGCCAAGAGACCCAGTACTTC.

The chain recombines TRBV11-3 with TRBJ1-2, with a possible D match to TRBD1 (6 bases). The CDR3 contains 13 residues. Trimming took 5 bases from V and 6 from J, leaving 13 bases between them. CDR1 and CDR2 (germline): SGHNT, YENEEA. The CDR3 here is CASSIQGDDGYTF. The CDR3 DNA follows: TGTGCCAGCAGCATACAGGGTGATGATGGCTACACCTTC.

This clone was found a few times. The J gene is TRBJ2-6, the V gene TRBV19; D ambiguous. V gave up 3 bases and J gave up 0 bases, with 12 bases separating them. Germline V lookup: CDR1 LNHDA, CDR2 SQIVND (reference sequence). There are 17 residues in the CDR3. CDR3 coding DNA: TGTGCCAGTAGTATCGCCGGCGGAAGCTCTGGGGCCAACGTCCTGACTTTC. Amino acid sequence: CASSIAGGSSGANVLTF.

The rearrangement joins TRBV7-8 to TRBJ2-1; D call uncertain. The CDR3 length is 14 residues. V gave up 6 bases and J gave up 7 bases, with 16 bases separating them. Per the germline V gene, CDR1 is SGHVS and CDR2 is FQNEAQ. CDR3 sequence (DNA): TGTGCCAGCAGTCCCTTCCCAGTGACAAATGAGCAGTTCTTC. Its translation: CASSPFPVTNEQFF. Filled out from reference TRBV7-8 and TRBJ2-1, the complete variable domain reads GAGVSQSPRYKVAKRGQDVALRCDPISGHVSLFWYQQALGQGPEFLTYFQNEAQLDKSGLPSDRFFAERPEGSVSTLKIQRTQQEDSAVYLCASSPFPVTNEQFFGPGTRLTVL.

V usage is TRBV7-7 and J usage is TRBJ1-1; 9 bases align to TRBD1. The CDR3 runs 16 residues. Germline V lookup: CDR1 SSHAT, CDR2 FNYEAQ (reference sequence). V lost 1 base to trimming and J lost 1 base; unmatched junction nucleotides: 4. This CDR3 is CASSLVKTGGNTEAFF. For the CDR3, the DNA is TGTGCCAGCAGCTTAGTAAAGACAGGGGGGAACACTGAAGCTTTCTTT.

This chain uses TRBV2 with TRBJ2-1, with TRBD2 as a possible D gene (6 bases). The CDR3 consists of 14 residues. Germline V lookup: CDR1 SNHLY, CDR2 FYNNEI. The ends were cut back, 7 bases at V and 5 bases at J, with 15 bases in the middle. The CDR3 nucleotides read TGTGCCAGCATCGGGAGAGGCCTCGACAATGAGCAGTTCTTC. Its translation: CASIGRGLDNEQFF.

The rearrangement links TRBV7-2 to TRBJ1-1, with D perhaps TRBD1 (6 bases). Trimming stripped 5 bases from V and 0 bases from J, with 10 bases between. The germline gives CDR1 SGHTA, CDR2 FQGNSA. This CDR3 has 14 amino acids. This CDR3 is CASSPGQLNTEAFF. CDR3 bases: TGTGCCAGCAGCCCTGGACAGTTGAACACTGAAGCTTTCTTT.

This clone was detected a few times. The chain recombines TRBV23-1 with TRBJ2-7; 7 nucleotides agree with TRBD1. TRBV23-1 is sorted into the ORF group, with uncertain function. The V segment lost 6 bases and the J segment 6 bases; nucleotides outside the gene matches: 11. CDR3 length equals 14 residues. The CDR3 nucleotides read TGCGCCAGCAGAATCCTAGGGACAGCACCCGAGCAGTACTTC. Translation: CASRILGTAPEQYF.

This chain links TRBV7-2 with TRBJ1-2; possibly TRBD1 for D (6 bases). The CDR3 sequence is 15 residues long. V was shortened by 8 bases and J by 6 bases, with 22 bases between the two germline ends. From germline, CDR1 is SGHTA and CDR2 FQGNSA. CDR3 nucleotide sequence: TGTGCCAGCTCCGTAGGGGGGGCAAGAGTGAATGGCTACACCTTC. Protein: CASSVGGARVNGYTF.

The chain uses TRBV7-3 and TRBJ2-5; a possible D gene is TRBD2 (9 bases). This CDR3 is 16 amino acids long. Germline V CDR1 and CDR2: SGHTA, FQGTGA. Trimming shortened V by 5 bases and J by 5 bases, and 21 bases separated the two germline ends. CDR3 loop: CASSPQGQAGGETQYF. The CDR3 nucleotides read TGTGCCAGCAGCCCCCAGGGACAGGCGGGGGGGGAGACCCAGTACTTC.

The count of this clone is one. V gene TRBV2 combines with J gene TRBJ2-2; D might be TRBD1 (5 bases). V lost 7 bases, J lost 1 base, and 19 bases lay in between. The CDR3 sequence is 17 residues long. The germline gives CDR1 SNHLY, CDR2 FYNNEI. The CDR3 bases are TGTGCCAGCACCACAGCCAGAGGCAGGGTGAACACCGGGGAGCTGTTTTTT. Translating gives CASTTARGRVNTGELFF.

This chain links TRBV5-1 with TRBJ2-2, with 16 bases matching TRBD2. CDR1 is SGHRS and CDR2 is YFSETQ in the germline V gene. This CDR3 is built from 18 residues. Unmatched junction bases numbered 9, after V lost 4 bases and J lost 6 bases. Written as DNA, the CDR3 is TGCGCCAGCAGCCATCCGGGACTAGCGGGAGGGAGGGCCGGGGAGCTGTTTTTT. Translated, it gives CASSHPGLAGGRAGELFF.

CDR3 sequence (DNA): TGCAGCGTGCGGCCAGGTCTCAGCGGGAGAAGGTCAGATACGCAGTATTTT. It is translated as CSVRPGLSGRRSDTQYF. The chain links TRBV29-1 to TRBJ2-3; 8 bases line up with TRBD2. The CDR3 sequence is 17 residues long. V lost 6 bases to trimming and J lost 4 bases; unmatched junction nucleotides: 18. Germline values: CDR1 SQVTM, CDR2 ANQGSEA.

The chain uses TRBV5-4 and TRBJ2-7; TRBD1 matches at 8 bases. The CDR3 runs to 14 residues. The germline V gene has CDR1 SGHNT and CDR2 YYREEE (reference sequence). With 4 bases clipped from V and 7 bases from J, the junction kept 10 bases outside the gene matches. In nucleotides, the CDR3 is TGTGCCAGCAGCCTACCGGACAGGGCTCAAGAGCAGTACTTC. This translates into CASSLPDRAQEQYF.

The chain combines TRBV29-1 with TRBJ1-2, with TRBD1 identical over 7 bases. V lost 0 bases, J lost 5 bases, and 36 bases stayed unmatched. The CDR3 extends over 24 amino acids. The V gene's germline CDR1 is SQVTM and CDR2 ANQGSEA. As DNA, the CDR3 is TGCAGCGTTGAAGATCCCGGCGTGATCCCCTCTTTGGGGGGCAAGGGGGCTTTTTGGTATGGCTACACCTTC. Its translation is CSVEDPGVIPSLGGKGAFWYGYTF.

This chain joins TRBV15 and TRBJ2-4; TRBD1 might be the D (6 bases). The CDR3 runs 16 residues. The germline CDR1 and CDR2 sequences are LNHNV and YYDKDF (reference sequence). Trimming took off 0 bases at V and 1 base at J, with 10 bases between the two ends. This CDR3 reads CATSRDKQGAKNIQYF. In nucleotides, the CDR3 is TGTGCCACCAGCAGAGATAAGCAGGGGGCCAAAAACATTCAGTACTTC. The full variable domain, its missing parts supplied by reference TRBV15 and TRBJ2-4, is DAMVIQNPRYQVTQFGKPVTLSCSQTLNHNVMYWYQQKSSQAPKLLFHYYDKDFNNEADTPDNFQSRRPNTSFCFLDIRSPGLGDTAMYLCATSRDKQGAKNIQYFGAGTRLSVL.